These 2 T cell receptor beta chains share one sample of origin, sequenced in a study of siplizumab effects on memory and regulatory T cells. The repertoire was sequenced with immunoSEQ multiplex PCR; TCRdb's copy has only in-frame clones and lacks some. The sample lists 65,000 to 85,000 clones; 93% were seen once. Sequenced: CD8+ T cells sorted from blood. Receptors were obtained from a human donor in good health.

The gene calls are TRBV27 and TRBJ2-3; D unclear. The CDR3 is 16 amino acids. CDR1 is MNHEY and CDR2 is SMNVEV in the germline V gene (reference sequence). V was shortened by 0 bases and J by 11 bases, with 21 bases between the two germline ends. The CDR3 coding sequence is TGTGCCAGCAGTTTATCCGTTTCCACTATCTCACACGGGCAGTATTTT. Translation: CASSLSVSTISHGQYF.

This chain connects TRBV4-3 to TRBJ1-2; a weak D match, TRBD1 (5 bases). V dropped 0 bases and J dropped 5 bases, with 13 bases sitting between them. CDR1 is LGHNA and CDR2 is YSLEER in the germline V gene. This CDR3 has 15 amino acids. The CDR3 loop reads CASSQDQSGGYGYTF. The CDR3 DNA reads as TGCGCCAGCAGCCAAGATCAAAGTGGGGGTTATGGCTACACCTTC.